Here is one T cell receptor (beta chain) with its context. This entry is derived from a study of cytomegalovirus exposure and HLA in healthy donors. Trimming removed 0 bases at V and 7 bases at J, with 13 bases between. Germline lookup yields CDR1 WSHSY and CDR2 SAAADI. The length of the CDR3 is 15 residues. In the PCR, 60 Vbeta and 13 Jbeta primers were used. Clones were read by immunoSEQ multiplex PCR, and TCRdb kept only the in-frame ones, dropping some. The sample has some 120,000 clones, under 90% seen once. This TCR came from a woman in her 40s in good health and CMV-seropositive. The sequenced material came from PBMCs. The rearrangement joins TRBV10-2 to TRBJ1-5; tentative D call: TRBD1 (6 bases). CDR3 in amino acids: CASSESQGWYQPQHF. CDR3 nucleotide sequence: TGCGCCAGCAGTGAGTCGCAGGGGTGGTACCAGCCCCAGCATTTT.